This T cell receptor (beta chain) was captured by sequencing in a study of shared clonotypes between healthy human individuals. Overall study findings and caveats: As a rule, naive subsets had a larger estimated richness than memory subsets.

The germline CDR1 and CDR2 sequences are MRHNA and SNTAGT. V lost 2 bases, J lost 10 bases, and 12 bases lay in between. The CDR3 has 13 residues. TCRdb's table, derived via immunoSEQ multiplex PCR, lists solely in-frame clones and lacks some. Of 550,000 to 750,000 clones in the sample, about 91% were seen once. With regard to this clone: Its matching antigen is unknown.

CD45RO-negative CD8 cells positively selected for CCR7 made up the naive population, which excluded terminally differentiated effector memory CD45RA+ cells. The TCR comes from a young man in good health. The specimen was naive CD8+ T cells sorted from blood. The chain has TRBV6-4 and TRBJ2-1; D is undetermined. In DNA form, the CDR3 reads TGTGCCAGCAGTGACAAGGACCTCAGGGAGCAGTTCTTC. Residues: CASSDKDLREQFF.